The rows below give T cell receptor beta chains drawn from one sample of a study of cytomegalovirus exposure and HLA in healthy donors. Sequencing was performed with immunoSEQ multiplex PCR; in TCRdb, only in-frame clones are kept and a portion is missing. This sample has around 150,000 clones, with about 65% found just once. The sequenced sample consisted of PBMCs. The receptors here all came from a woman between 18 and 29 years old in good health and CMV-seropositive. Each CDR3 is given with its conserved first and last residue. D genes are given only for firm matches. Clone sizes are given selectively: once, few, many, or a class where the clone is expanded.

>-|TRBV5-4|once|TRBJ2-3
CASSRQGATSGISTDTQYF
TGTGCCAGCAGCAGACAGGGGGCGACTAGCGGGATAAGCACAGATACGCAGTATTTT
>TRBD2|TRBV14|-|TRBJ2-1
CASSQVGTLGGTDNEQFF
TGTGCCAGCAGCCAAGTAGGTACACTGGGGGGGACTGACAATGAGCAGTTCTTC
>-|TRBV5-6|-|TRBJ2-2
CASSAGVGELFF
TGTGCCAGCAGCGCAGGGGTCGGGGAGCTGTTTTTT
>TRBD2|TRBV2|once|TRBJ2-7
CASSLGLAVAYEQYF
TGTGCCAGCAGTTTAGGACTAGCGGTTGCCTACGAGCAGTACTTC
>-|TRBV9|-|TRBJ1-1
CASSVAPTGMNTEAFF
TGTGCCAGCAGCGTAGCCCCAACAGGGATGAACACTGAAGCTTTCTTT
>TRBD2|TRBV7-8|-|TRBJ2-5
CASSAGTSGKLTQYF
TGTGCCAGCAGCGCCGGGACTAGCGGGAAATTGACCCAGTACTTC
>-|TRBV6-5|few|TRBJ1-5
CASSWRADQPQHF
TGTGCCAGCAGTTGGAGGGCAGATCAGCCCCAGCATTTT
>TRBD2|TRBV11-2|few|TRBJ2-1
CASSLGGEGPYNEQFF
TGTGCCAGCAGCTTAGGAGGGGAGGGCCCCTACAATGAGCAGTTCTTC
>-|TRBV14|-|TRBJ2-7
CASSQVGYGRRSYEQYF
TGTGCCAGCAGCCAAGTGGGCTATGGGAGAAGGTCCTACGAGCAGTACTTC
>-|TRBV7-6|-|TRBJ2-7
CASSLFSGYEQYF
TGTGCCAGCAGCTTATTCAGTGGCTACGAGCAGTACTTC
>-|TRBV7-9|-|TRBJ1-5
CASSLPGGNQPQHF
TGTGCCAGCAGCTTACCGGGGGGGAATCAGCCCCAGCATTTT
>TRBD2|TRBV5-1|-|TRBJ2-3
CASSRVAGGRDTQYF
TGCGCCAGCAGCAGAGTAGCGGGGGGGAGGGATACGCAGTATTTT
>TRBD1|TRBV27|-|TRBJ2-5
CASSLLGQGVQETQYF
TGTGCCAGCAGTTTATTGGGACAGGGAGTCCAAGAGACCCAGTACTTC
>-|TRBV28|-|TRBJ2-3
CASSPLNRAQYF
TGTGCCAGCAGCCCGTTAAATCGGGCGCAGTATTTT
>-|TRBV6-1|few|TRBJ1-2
CASNFVARLHYGYTF
TGTGCCAGCAATTTCGTGGCCAGACTTCACTATGGCTACACCTTC
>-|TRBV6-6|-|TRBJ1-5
CASTGVNQPQHF
TGTGCCAGCACCGGGGTCAATCAGCCCCAGCATTTT
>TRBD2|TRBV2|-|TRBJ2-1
CASRKAGAGSHEQFF
TGTGCCAGCAGGAAAGCGGGAGCAGGTTCCCATGAGCAGTTCTTC
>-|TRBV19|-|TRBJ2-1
CASSTGHFYYNEQFF
TGTGCCAGTAGTACGGGACATTTCTACTACAATGAGCAGTTCTTC
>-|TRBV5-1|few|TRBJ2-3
CASSLAWGQDTDRQYF
TGCGCCAGCAGCTTGGCCTGGGGACAAGACACAGATAGGCAGTATTTT
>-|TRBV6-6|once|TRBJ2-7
CASSPSYEQYF
TGTGCCAGCAGTCCTTCCTACGAGCAGTACTTC
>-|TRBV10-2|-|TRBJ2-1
CASSAYNEQFF
TGCGCCAGCAGCGCCTACAATGAGCAGTTCTTC
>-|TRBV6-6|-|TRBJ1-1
CANSWATGEAFF
TGTGCCAACAGTTGGGCCACAGGGGAAGCTTTCTTT
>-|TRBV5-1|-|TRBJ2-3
CASSFTLDTQYF
TGCGCCAGCAGCTTTACATTAGATACGCAGTATTTT
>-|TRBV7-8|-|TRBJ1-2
CASSPELNYGYTF
TGTGCCAGCAGCCCAGAATTAAACTATGGCTACACCTTC
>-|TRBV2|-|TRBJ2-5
CASSLLAGQETQYF
TGTGCCAGCAGTCTCCTGGCGGGGCAAGAGACCCAGTACTTC
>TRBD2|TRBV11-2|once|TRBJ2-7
CASSLGDGGLVGYEQYF
TGTGCCAGCAGCTTAGGAGATGGGGGACTAGTGGGCTACGAGCAGTACTTC
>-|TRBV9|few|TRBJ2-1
CASSVAEFGGRNNEQFF
TGTGCCAGCAGCGTAGCCGAATTCGGGGGGCGGAACAATGAGCAGTTCTTC
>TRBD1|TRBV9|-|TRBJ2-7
CASSVGGTGLVEQYF
TGTGCCAGCAGCGTAGGAGGGACAGGGTTGGTCGAGCAGTACTTC
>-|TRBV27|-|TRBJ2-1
CASSFLTAQHEQFF
TGTGCCAGCAGTTTCCTGACAGCACAACATGAGCAGTTCTTC
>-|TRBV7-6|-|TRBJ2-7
CASSLAFDYEQYF
TGTGCCAGCAGCTTAGCGTTCGATTACGAGCAGTACTTC
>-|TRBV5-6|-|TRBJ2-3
CASSLGYTSPRTDTQYF
TGTGCCAGCAGCTTGGGATATACTTCCCCGCGCACAGATACGCAGTATTTT
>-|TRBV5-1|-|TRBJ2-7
CASSLRQTYEQYF
TGCGCCAGCAGCTTGAGACAGACCTACGAGCAGTACTTC
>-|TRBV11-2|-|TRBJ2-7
CASSSTKFYEQYF
TGTGCCAGCAGCTCCACTAAGTTCTACGAGCAGTACTTC
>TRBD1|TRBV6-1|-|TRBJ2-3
CASSEGTGRSQYF
TGTGCCAGCAGTGAAGGGACAGGGAGGTCGCAGTATTTT
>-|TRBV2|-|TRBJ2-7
CASSEEPVTSYEQYF
TGTGCCAGCAGCGAAGAACCGGTAACCTCCTACGAGCAGTACTTC
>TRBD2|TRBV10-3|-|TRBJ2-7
CAISEAGEWDEQYF
TGTGCCATCAGTGAGGCGGGAGAGTGGGACGAGCAGTACTTC
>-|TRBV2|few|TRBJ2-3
CASQDRDLIDTQYF
TGTGCCAGCCAAGACCGGGACTTAATAGATACGCAGTATTTT
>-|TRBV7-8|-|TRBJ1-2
CASSLEGRATNGYTF
TGTGCCAGCAGCTTAGAGGGCAGGGCCACTAATGGCTACACCTTC
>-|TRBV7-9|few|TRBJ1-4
CASSSLRGAPFF
TGTGCCAGCAGCTCCCTTCGTGGGGCGCCGTTTTTT
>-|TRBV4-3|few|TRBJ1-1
CASSQEQGLNTEAFF
TGCGCCAGCAGCCAGGAACAGGGTTTGAACACTGAAGCTTTCTTT
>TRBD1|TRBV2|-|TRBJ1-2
CASSGSGQVPRSNYGYTF
TGTGCCAGCAGTGGATCGGGACAGGTCCCCCGCTCTAACTATGGCTACACCTTC
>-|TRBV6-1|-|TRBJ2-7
CASSRAGHINEQYF
TGTGCCAGCAGTCGAGCGGGACATATTAACGAGCAGTACTTC
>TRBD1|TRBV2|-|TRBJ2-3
CASGGTGGDTQYF
TGTGCCAGCGGGGGGACAGGGGGGGATACGCAGTATTTT
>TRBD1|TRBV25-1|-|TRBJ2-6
CASSEQTGVGANVLTF
TGTGCCAGCAGTGAACAAACAGGGGTAGGGGCCAACGTCCTGACTTTC
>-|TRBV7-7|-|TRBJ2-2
CASSLGAGTGELFF
TGTGCTAGCAGCTTAGGGGCGGGCACCGGGGAGCTGTTTTTT
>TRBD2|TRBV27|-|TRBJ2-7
CASSRVAGNSYEQYF
TGTGCCAGCAGTCGGGTAGCGGGTAACTCCTACGAGCAGTACTTC
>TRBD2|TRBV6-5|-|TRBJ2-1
CASSSLTSGSHNEQFF
TGTGCCAGCAGTTCCCTGACTAGCGGGAGTCACAATGAGCAGTTCTTC
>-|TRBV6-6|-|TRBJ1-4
CASSYSGVTNEKLFF
TGTGCCAGCAGTTACTCCGGGGTTACTAATGAAAAACTGTTTTTT
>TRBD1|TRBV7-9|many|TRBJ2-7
CASSTGQVFNEQYF
TGTGCCAGCAGCACAGGACAGGTCTTCAACGAGCAGTACTTC